This T cell receptor beta chain stems from a study of technical replicates of blood from several donors. The assay was immunoSEQ multiplex PCR, and TCRdb's table has in-frame clones only and misses some. The sample comprises 56,000 or so clones, over 85% of which are singletons, and less than 4.5% rests with the top ten. The germline V gene encodes CDR1 MGHRA and CDR2 YSYEKL. The V gene end was trimmed by 4 bases and the J gene end by 2 bases; junction bases not matched to a gene: 7. This CDR3 spans 15 amino acids. The TCR was taken from a human donor in good health. Some clones in this sample may be carry-over from other donors' samples. V gene TRBV4-1 combines with J gene TRBJ2-7; 8 bases match TRBD2. What was sequenced was PBMCs. The CDR3: CASSLQLAETYEQYF. The CDR3 coding sequence is TGCGCCAGCAGCCTCCAACTAGCGGAGACCTACGAGCAGTACTTC.